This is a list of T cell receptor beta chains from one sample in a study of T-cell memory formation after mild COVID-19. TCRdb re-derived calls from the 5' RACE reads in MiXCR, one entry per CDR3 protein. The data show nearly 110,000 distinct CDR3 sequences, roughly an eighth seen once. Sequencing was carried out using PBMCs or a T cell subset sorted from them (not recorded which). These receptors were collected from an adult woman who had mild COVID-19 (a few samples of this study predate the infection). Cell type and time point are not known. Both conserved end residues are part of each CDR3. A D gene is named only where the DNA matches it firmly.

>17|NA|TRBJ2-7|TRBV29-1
CSATLFEGPRESYEQYF
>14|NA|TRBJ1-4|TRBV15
CATTQGWTNEKLFF
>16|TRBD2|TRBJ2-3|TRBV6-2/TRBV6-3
CASSLAGGSSTDTQYF
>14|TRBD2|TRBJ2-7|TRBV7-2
CASSIRDYSYEQYF
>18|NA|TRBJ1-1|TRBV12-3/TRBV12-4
CASSSGTRVSKGNTEAFF
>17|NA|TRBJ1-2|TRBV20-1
CSARDLEVLGANYGYTF
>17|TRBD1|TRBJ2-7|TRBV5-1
CASSLVLPGQAFYEQYF
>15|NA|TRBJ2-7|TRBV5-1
CASSPSVGALYEQYF
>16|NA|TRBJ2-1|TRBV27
CASSLSTESSYNEQFF
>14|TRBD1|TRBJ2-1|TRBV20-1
CSARDRDGMTPQFF
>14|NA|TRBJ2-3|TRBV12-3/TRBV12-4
CASSPRDLTDTQYF
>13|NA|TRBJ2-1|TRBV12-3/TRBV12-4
CASSRDPPTEQFF
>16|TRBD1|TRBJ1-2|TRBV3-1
CASSQDTGQGYRGYTF
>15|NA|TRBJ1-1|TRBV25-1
CASSEGDWWGTEAFF
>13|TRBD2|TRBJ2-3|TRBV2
CATLAGVTDTQYF
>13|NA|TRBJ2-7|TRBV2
CASSDEGSHEQYF
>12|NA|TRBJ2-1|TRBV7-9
CASSLGPSEQFF
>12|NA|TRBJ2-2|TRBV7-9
CDSSLYGGELFF
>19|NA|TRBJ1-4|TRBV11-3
CASSLDEGTTRSNNEKLFF
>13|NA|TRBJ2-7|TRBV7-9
CASSSGARYEQYF
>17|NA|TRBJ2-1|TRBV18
CASSPWTDPKSYNEQFF
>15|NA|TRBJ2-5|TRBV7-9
CASSRTGTKGETQYF
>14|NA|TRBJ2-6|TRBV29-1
CSAEALGGANVLTF
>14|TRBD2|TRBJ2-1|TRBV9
CASSVESSGSDQFF
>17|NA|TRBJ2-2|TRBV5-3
CARSLGRKLHDTGELFF
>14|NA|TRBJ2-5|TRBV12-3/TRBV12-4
CASSAGAPPETQYF
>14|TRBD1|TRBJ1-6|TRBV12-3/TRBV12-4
CASSHGTGNSPLHF
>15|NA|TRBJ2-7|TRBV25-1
CASSESVTGSDEQYF
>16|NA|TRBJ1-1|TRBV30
CAWSLDSNYMNTEAFF
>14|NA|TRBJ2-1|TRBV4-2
CASSQDPGLNEQFF
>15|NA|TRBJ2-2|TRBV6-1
CASSNEPFPSGELFF
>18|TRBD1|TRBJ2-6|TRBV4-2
CASSQAGQGVTGANVLTF
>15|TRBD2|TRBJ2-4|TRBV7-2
CASSLDIAGGPIQYF
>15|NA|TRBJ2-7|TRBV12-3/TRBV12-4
CASSLDQGLFYEQYF
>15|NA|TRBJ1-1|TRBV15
CATSRFSDGDTEAFF
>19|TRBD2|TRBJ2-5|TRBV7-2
CASSSPGLAGVLPGETQYF
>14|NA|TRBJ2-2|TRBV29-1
CSVAGLGGTGELFF
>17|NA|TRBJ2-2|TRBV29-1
CSVEGRDTEANTGELFF
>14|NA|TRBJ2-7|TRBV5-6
CASSPRRRFYEQYF
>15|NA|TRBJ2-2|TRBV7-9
CASSLAPQGTGELFF
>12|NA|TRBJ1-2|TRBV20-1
CSARPRTYGYTF
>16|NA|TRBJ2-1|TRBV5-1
CASSLESGKVNNEQFF
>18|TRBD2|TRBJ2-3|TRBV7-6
CASSLALAGGRNTDTQYF
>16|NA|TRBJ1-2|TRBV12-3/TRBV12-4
CASSFDRSGANYGYTF
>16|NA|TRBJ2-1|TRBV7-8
CASSFEGKYSYNEQFF
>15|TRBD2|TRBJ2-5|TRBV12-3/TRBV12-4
CASSSSSGSLETQYF
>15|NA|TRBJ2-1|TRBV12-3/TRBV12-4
CASTLTRSPYNEQFF
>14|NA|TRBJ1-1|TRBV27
CASSLGQGPTEAFF
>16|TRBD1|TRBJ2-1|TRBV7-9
CASSSHSGTAHNEQFF